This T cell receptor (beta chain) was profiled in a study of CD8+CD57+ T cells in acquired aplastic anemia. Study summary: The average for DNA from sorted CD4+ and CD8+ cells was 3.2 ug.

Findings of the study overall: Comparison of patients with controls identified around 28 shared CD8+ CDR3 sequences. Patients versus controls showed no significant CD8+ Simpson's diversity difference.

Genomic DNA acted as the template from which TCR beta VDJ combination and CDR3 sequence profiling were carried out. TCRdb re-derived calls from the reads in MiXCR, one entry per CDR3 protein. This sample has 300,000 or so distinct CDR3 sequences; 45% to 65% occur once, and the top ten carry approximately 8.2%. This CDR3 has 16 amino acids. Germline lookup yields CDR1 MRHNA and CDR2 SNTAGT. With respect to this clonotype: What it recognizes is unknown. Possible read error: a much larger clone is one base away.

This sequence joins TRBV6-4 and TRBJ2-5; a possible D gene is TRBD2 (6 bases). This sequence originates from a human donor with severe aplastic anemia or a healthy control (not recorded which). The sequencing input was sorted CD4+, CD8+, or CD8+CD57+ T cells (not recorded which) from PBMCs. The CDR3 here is CASSLRRLRGQETQHF. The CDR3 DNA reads TGTGCCAGCAGTTTACGCCGTTTGCGGGGCCAAGAGACCCAGCACTTC.